This T cell receptor beta chain emerged from a study of T cell changes during pregnancy in multiple sclerosis. CDR1 and CDR2 (germline): LGHNT, FRNRAP. Deletions cut 5 bases from V and 9 bases from J, with 14 bases between. The CDR3 has 13 amino acids. Generated by immunoSEQ multiplex PCR, the TCRdb table keeps only in-frame clones and is missing some. The sample includes some 40,000 clones, 90% to 95% of them seen just once. The genes are TRBV12-5 and TRBJ2-1, with D possibly TRBD2 on 6 matching bases. The sequenced sample was CD4+ T cells from peripheral blood mononuclear cells, obtained in the first trimester of pregnancy. This receptor was identified in a female donor with multiple sclerosis, enrolled in a pregnancy study. In DNA, the CDR3 is TGTGCTAGTGGTCGGGACTCCGCGGGTGAGCAGTTCTTC. Translating gives CASGRDSAGEQFF.